These 28 T cell receptor beta chains were all obtained from the same sample, sequenced in a study of shared clonotypes between healthy human individuals. TCRdb keeps only in-frame clones here, not all; method: immunoSEQ multiplex PCR. The repertoire includes 2 million to 2.5 million clones, 90% to 96% of them detected once, and around 0.13% sits in the top ten. What was sequenced was naive CD4+ T cells sorted from blood. Sample subset: CD45RA+ positively selected. The receptors stem from a young man in good health.

In this sample, this clone turned up once. This chain uses TRBV7-8 with TRBJ2-7; 10 bases line up with TRBD2. J gave up 6 bases and V 1 base, and 9 bases lay outside the gene matches. The CDR3 consists of 16 residues. Germline V gene data show CDR1 as SGHVS and CDR2 as FQNEAQ. CDR3 DNA sequence: TGTGCCAGCAGCTTAGAATTAGCGGGAGGCGGACGCGAGCAGTACTTC. It translates to CASSLELAGGGREQYF.

The chain links TRBV28 to TRBJ2-7; 10 nucleotides line up with TRBD1. The CDR3 loop spans 15 amino acids. In germline, CDR1 is MDHEN, CDR2 SYDVKM. V lost 5 bases, J lost 4 bases, and 8 bases stayed unmatched. DNA for the CDR3: TGTGCCAGCAGTGGCGTCGGACAGGGGGGGTACGAGCAGTACTTC. Translating gives CASSGVGQGGYEQYF.

The rearrangement joins TRBV30 to TRBJ2-7; TRBD1 matches 8 bases. This CDR3 has 12 amino acids. V lost 8 bases, J lost 3 bases, and 6 bases stayed unmatched. Germline-derived CDR1 and CDR2 are GTSNPN and SVGIG (reference sequence). The CDR3, as DNA: TGTGCCGTCGGACAGGGACACTACGAGCAGTACTTC. Its protein product is CAVGQGHYEQYF.

The chain joins TRBV28 to TRBJ2-3; D remains ambiguous. The germline CDR1 and CDR2 sequences are MDHEN and SYDVKM. V was shortened by 7 bases and J by 4 bases, with 6 bases between the two germline ends. The CDR3 loop spans 11 amino acids. CDR3 protein: CASTDADTQYF. The DNA for the CDR3 is TGTGCCAGCACCGATGCAGATACGCAGTATTTT.

The rearrangement joins TRBV9 to TRBJ2-1, with D possibly being TRBD1 or TRBD2 (5 bases each). The CDR3 has 17 amino acids. V was shortened by 2 bases and J by 3 bases, with 18 bases between the two germline ends. Germline V CDR1 and CDR2: SGDLS, YYNGEE. In DNA, the CDR3 is TGTGCCAGCAGCGTGGACCTAGCCGACAGATACTACAATGAGCAGTTCTTC. This gives the protein CASSVDLADRYYNEQFF.

The CDR3 DNA reads as TGTGCCTGGGCCGGGACAGGGAACAGCGGGTCCTACAATGAGCAGTTCTTC. Its translation is CAWAGTGNSGSYNEQFF. This sequence joins TRBV30 and TRBJ2-1; 9 nucleotides line up with TRBD1. V was pared by 5 bases and J by 1 base, with 12 bases of the junction left unmatched. Germline V lookup: CDR1 GTSNPN, CDR2 SVGIG (reference sequence). CDR3 length equals 17 residues.

The chain links TRBV6-6 to TRBJ1-5; 8 nucleotides align to TRBD1. Germline assignment: CDR1 MNHNY and CDR2 SVGAGI (reference sequence). V gave up 5 bases and J gave up 7 bases; unmatched junction bases: 7. The CDR3 covers 14 residues. DNA of the CDR3: TGTGCCAGCAGTCAGGGGGCATGGGGGCAGCCCCAGCATTTT. Amino acids: CASSQGAWGQPQHF.

This chain connects TRBV6-6 to TRBJ1-3; D possibly corresponds to TRBD1 (5 bases). The CDR3 spans 15 residues. V was trimmed by 2 bases and J by 2 bases, leaving 10 bases between them. The germline V gene encodes CDR1 MNHNY and CDR2 SVGAGI (reference sequence). CDR3 DNA sequence: TGTGCCAGCAGTTACACGCAGGGCACTGGAAACACCATATATTTT. The encoded protein is CASSYTQGTGNTIYF.

V is TRBV6-1 and J is TRBJ2-3; unclear D gene. This CDR3 comprises 13 residues. Germline assignment: CDR1 MNHNS and CDR2 SASEGT. Trimming left V 8 bases short and J 2 bases short, with 11 bases between. This CDR3 reads CASRPQLTDTQYF. In nucleotides, the CDR3 is TGTGCCAGCCGTCCCCAGCTCACAGATACGCAGTATTTT.

This chain connects TRBV18 to TRBJ1-5; D is unclear. This CDR3 has 13 amino acids. Germline loops: CDR1 KGHSH, CDR2 LQKENI. V lost 11 bases and J lost 0, with 11 bases in between. The CDR3 region is CAGSLGSNQPQHF. As DNA, the CDR3 is TGTGCCGGTAGTCTGGGTAGCAATCAGCCCCAGCATTTT.

The chain links TRBV5-1 to TRBJ1-1; D call uncertain. The length of the CDR3 is 13 residues. V lost 7 bases and J lost 1, with 11 bases in between. Germline values: CDR1 SGHRS, CDR2 YFSETQ. This chain's CDR3 is CASREPTNTEAFF. The CDR3 coding sequence is TGCGCCAGCCGAGAACCTACGAACACTGAAGCTTTCTTT.

With respect to this clone: The sample carries other DNA sequences with the same CDR3. The chain uses TRBV11-2 and TRBJ2-7; D is possibly TRBD2 (6 bases). Trimming removed 3 bases from V and 0 bases from J, with 6 bases in between. Germline CDR1 SGHAT, CDR2 FQNNGV. CDR3 length equals 13 residues. The CDR3 here is CASSFGSSYEQYF. DNA of the CDR3: TGTGCCAGCAGCTTCGGGAGCTCCTACGAGCAGTACTTC.

The V call is TRBV5-1, the J call TRBJ2-5; perhaps TRBD2 as D (5 bases). Germline V gene sequence: CDR1 SGHRS, CDR2 YFSETQ. Trimming stripped 4 bases from V and 3 bases from J, with 13 bases between. The CDR3 sequence is 14 residues long. CDR3 protein: CASSPEGLKETQYF. CDR3 coding DNA: TGCGCCAGCAGCCCCGAGGGTCTAAAAGAGACCCAGTACTTC. The complete variable domain, with remaining parts taken from reference TRBV5-1 and TRBJ2-5, reads KAGVTQTPRYLIKTRGQQVTLSCSPISGHRSVSWYQQTPGQGLQFLFEYFSETQRNKGNFPGRFSGRQFSNSRSEMNVSTLELGDSALYLCASSPEGLKETQYFGPGTRLLVL.

This chain links TRBV5-6 with TRBJ2-5; the match to TRBD2 covers 7 bases. CDR1 and CDR2 from the germline V gene are SGHDT and YYEEEE. The CDR3 is made up of 12 amino acids. V shed 0 bases, J shed 7 bases, and the junction held 0 bases outside the gene matches. CDR3 sequence reads: CASSLASGTQYF. DNA for the CDR3: TGTGCCAGCAGCTTGGCTAGCGGGACCCAGTACTTC.

With respect to this clone: Different DNA sequences within this sample yield the same CDR3. The chain couples TRBV28 to TRBJ1-2; possible D gene TRBD1, 5 bases. The V end was cut by 2 bases, the J end by 3 bases, with 10 bases between. The CDR3 has 14 amino acids. Per germline, CDR1 MDHEN and CDR2 SYDVKM. CDR3 amino acids: CASSLPGTDYGYTF. The CDR3 DNA is TGTGCCAGCAGTTTACCAGGGACCGACTATGGCTACACCTTC.

This clone came up once. The genes are TRBV6-5 and TRBJ1-2, with no clear D. Germline CDR1 is MNHEY and CDR2 is SVGAGI. V was cut by 6 bases and J by 8 bases, with 13 bases left in between. The CDR3 is made up of 12 amino acids. Here the CDR3 reads CASRGTLRGYTF. Written as DNA, the CDR3 is TGTGCCAGCAGGGGTACTCTTAGGGGCTACACCTTC.

This clone was recorded once. The rearrangement joins TRBV7-2 to TRBJ2-7, with 9 bases fitting TRBD1. V dropped 5 bases and J dropped 2; count of bases not matched to a gene: 7. This CDR3 spans 15 amino acids. The germline V gene has CDR1 SGHTA and CDR2 FQGNSA. The CDR3 DNA follows: TGTGCCAGCAGCCGCGACAGGGGGTTAACCTACGAGCAGTACTTC. It translates to CASSRDRGLTYEQYF. The full variable domain, rest sourced from reference TRBV7-2 and TRBJ2-7, is GAGVSQSPSNKVTEKGKDVELRCDPISGHTALYWYRQSLGQGLEFLIYFQGNSAPDKSGLPSDRFSAERTGGSVSTLTIQRTQQEDSAVYLCASSRDRGLTYEQYFGPGTRLTVT.

This chain uses TRBV18 with TRBJ2-3, with no clear D. The CDR3 has 14 residues. V was pared by 3 bases and J by 3 bases, with 10 bases between. Germline-derived CDR1 and CDR2 are KGHSH and LQKENI. CDR3 in DNA: TGTGCCAGCTCACCGAGCCAGGCGACAGATACGCAGTATTTT. Protein: CASSPSQATDTQYF.

This chain joins TRBV7-9 and TRBJ2-1; TRBD2 matches at 8 bases. Unmatched junction bases numbered 9, after V lost 7 bases and J lost 4 bases. CDR3 length: 15 residues. Germline assignment: CDR1 SEHNR and CDR2 FQNEAQ (reference sequence). CDR3 protein: CASIPLAGGYNEQFF. The CDR3 nucleotides are TGTGCCAGCATCCCACTCGCGGGGGGTTACAATGAGCAGTTCTTC. Using reference TRBV7-9 and TRBJ2-1 for the parts outside the CDR3, the full variable domain is DTGVSQNPRHKITKRGQNVTFRCDPISEHNRLYWYRQTLGQGPEFLTYFQNEAQLEKSRLLSDRFSAERPKGSFSTLEIQRTEQGDSAMYLCASIPLAGGYNEQFFGPGTRLTVL.

The chain couples TRBV18 to TRBJ1-1, with D perhaps matching TRBD1 (6 bases). The CDR3 is 17 amino acids. Germline V gives CDR1 KGHSH, CDR2 LQKENI. Trimming cost V 3 bases and J 5 bases, with 22 bases left between them. The CDR3, as DNA: TGTGCCAGCTCACCGCTCCCCCACAAAGGGGGTAGTACTGAAGCTTTCTTT. This encodes CASSPLPHKGGSTEAFF.

Regarding this clone: At the DNA level, this CDR3 is encoded by other sequences in the same sample as well. CDR3 bases: TGCGCCAGCAGCTTGGGACTGGCAGCCTACAATGAGCAGTTCTTC. Protein product: CASSLGLAAYNEQFF. The rearrangement joins TRBV5-1 to TRBJ2-1; D unclear. From germline, CDR1 is SGHRS and CDR2 YFSETQ. Trimming cost V 0 bases and J 2 bases, with 9 bases left between them. This CDR3 is 15 amino acids long.

In nucleotides, the CDR3 is TGTGCCAGCAGTGACCGGCAGGCCGGGACCCAGTACTTC. It specifies CASSDRQAGTQYF. The genes are TRBV6-1 and TRBJ2-5; the D is unclear. The CDR3 totals 13 residues. Germline V lookup: CDR1 MNHNS, CDR2 SASEGT. Trimming took 3 bases from V and 7 from J, leaving 12 bases between them.

In this sample, this clone turned up a few times. Other DNA sequences in this specimen translate into the identical CDR3. This chain uses TRBV6-5 with TRBJ2-7; 8 nucleotides agree with TRBD2. This CDR3 has 15 residues. The V segment lost 0 bases and the J segment 2 bases; nucleotides outside the gene matches: 3. Germline V gene data show CDR1 as MNHEY and CDR2 as SVGAGI. The CDR3 loop is CASSYSRGGTYEQYF. The CDR3 region has the DNA TGTGCCAGCAGTTACTCGCGCGGGGGGACCTACGAGCAGTACTTC.

The chain links TRBV27 to TRBJ1-1; D is unclear. The CDR3 is 13 amino acids. V lost 3 bases, J lost 8 bases, and 13 bases lay in between. Germline assignment: CDR1 MNHEY and CDR2 SMNVEV (reference sequence). CDR3 loop: CASSLFSGSEAFF. CDR3 nucleotide sequence: TGTGCCAGCAGTTTGTTCTCTGGGTCGGAAGCTTTCTTT.

The CDR3 nucleotides read TGTGCCAGCAGTGCCGCCGGGACTAGCGGTAACAATGAGCAGTTCTTC. It specifies CASSAAGTSGNNEQFF. J is TRBJ2-1 and V is TRBV28, with 11 bases identical to TRBD2. Per germline, CDR1 MDHEN and CDR2 SYDVKM. The V gene end was trimmed by 5 bases and the J gene end by 5 bases; junction bases not matched to a gene: 8. The length of the CDR3 is 16 residues.

The chain couples TRBV18 to TRBJ1-1; possible D gene TRBD1, 6 bases. CDR3 length: 15 residues. Looked up from germline, CDR1 is KGHSH and CDR2 is LQKENI. Trimming removed 6 bases at V and 5 bases at J, with 19 bases between. The CDR3 loop reads CASSQGRGKRTEAFF. The CDR3 region has the DNA TGTGCCAGCTCCCAGGGGAGGGGGAAGCGGACTGAAGCTTTCTTT.

Of note for this clone: The sample contains more than one DNA sequence encoding this CDR3. The chain combines TRBV11-2 with TRBJ2-7, with TRBD1 identical over 9 bases. J lost 4 bases, V lost 4 bases, and 5 bases had no gene match. The length of the CDR3 is 14 residues. The germline V gene encodes CDR1 SGHAT and CDR2 FQNNGV. The CDR3 protein is CASSSGTGNYEQYF. The CDR3 DNA sequence: TGTGCCAGCAGCTCCGGGACAGGGAATTACGAGCAGTACTTC. The whole variable domain, remainder taken from reference TRBV11-2 and TRBJ2-7, is EAGVAQSPRYKIIEKRQSVAFWCNPISGHATLYWYQQILGQGPKLLIQFQNNGVVDDSQLPKDRFSAERLKGVDSTLKIQPAKLEDSAVYLCASSSGTGNYEQYFGPGTRLTVT.

The chain couples TRBV15 to TRBJ1-6; a possible D gene is TRBD1 (5 bases). The V end lost 0 bases, the J end lost 8 bases, and 14 bases lay between the germline ends. Germline assignment: CDR1 LNHNV and CDR2 YYDKDF (reference sequence). The CDR3 is made up of 16 amino acids. The CDR3 is CATSRDPGNIYSPLHF. In DNA form, the CDR3 reads TGTGCCACCAGCAGAGATCCAGGGAATATCTATTCACCCCTCCACTTT.